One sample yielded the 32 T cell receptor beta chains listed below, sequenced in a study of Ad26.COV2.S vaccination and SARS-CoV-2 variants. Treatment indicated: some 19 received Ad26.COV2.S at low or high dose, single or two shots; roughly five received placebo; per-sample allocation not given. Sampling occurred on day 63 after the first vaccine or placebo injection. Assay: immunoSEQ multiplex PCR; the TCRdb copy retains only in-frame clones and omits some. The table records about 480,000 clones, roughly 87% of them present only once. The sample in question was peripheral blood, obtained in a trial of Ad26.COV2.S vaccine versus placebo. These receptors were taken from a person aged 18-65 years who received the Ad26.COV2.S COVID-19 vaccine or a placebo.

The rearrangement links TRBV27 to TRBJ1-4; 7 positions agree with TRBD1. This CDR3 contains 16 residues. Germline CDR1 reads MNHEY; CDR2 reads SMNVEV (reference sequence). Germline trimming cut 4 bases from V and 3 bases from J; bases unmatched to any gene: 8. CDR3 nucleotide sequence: TGTGCCAGCAGTTCTCCCACAGGGGTCCCTAATGAAAAACTGTTTTTT. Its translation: CASSSPTGVPNEKLFF.

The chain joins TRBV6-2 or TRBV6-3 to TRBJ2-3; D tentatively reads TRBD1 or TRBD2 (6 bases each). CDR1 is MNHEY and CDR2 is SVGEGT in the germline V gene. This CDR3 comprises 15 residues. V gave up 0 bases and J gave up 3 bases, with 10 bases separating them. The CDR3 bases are TGTGCCAGCAGTTACTCGACTAGGGGGACAGATACGCAGTATTTT. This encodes CASSYSTRGTDTQYF.

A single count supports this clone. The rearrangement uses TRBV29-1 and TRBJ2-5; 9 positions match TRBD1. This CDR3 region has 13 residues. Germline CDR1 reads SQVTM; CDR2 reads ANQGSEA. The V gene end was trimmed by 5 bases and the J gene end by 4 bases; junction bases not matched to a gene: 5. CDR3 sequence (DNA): TGCAGCGTTCTGACAGGGGGAGGAGAGACCCAGTACTTC. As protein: CSVLTGGGETQYF.

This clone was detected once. For the CDR3, the DNA is TGTGCCAGCAGAGCCTATTGGGGAGAAGATACGCAGTATTTT. Translated: CASRAYWGEDTQYF. The chain links TRBV27 to TRBJ2-3; perhaps TRBD2 as D (5 bases). The CDR3 is 14 amino acids. Germline CDR1 reads MNHEY; CDR2 reads SMNVEV (reference sequence). Trimming shortened V by 6 bases and J by 5 bases, and 15 bases separated the two germline ends.

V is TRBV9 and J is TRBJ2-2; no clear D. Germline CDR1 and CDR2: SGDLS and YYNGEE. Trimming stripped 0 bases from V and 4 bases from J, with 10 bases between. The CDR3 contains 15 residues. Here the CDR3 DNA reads TGTGCCAGCAGCGTAGGTCCAGCGCCCACCGGGGAGCTGTTTTTT. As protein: CASSVGPAPTGELFF.

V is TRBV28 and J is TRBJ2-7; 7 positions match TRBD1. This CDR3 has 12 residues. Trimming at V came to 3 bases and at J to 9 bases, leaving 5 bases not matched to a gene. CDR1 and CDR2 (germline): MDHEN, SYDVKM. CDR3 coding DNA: TGTGCCAGCAGTTTCACAGGGGACGGGCAGTACTTC. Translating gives CASSFTGDGQYF.

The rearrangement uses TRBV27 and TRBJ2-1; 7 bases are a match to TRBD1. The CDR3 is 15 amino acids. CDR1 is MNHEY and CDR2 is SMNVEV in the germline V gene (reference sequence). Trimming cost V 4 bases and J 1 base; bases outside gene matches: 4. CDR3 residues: CASSSSQGSYNEQFF. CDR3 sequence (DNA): TGTGCCAGCAGTTCGTCACAGGGGTCCTACAATGAGCAGTTCTTC.

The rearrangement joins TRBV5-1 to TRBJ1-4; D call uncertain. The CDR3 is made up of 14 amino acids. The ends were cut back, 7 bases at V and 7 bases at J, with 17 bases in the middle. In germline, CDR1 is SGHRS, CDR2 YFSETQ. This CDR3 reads CASSPVSSAEKLFF. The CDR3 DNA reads TGCGCCAGCTCTCCCGTATCCTCGGCTGAAAAACTGTTTTTT.

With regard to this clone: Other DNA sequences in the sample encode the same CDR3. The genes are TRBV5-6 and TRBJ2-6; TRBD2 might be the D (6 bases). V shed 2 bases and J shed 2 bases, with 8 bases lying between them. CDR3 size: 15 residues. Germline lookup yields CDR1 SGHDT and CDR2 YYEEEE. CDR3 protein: CASSFRGTGANVLTF. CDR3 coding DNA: TGTGCCAGCAGCTTCCGGGGGACTGGGGCCAACGTCCTGACTTTC. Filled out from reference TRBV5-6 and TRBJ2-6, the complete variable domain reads DAGVTQSPTHLIKTRGQQVTLRCSPKSGHDTVSWYQQALGQGPQFIFQYYEEEERQRGNFPDRFSGHQFPNYSSELNVNALLLGDSALYLCASSFRGTGANVLTFGAGSRLTVL.

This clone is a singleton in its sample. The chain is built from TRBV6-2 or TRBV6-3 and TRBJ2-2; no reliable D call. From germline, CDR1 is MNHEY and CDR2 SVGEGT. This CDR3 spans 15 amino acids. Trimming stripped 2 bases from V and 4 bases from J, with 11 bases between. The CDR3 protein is CASSYAAEGTGELFF. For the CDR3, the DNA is TGTGCCAGCAGTTACGCCGCAGAAGGCACCGGGGAGCTGTTTTTT.

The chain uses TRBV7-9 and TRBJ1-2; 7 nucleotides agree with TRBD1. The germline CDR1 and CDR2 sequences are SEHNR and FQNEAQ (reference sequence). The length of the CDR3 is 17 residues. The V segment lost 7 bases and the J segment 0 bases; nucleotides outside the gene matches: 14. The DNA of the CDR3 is TGTGCCAGCACCAGACTCGGGACAGCGAAGGCTAACTATGGCTACACCTTC. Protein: CASTRLGTAKANYGYTF.

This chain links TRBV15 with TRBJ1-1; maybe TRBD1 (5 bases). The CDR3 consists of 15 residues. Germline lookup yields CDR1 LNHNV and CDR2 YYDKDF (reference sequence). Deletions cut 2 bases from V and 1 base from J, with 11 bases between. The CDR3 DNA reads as TGTGCCACCAGCAGATTAGGAGGGGAGAACACTGAAGCTTTCTTT. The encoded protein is CATSRLGGENTEAFF.

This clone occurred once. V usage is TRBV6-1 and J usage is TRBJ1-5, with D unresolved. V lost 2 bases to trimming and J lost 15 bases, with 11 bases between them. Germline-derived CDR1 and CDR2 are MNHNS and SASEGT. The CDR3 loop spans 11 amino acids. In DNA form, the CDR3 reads TGTGCCAGCAGTGAAATAGACACCCCGCATTTT. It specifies CASSEIDTPHF.

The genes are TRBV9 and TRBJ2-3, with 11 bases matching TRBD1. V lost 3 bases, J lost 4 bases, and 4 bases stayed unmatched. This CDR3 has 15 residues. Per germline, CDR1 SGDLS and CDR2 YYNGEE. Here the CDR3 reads CASSAPGQGADTQYF. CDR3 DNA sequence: TGTGCCAGCAGCGCCCCGGGACAGGGGGCAGATACGCAGTATTTT. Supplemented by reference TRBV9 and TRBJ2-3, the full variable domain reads DSGVTQTPKHLITATGQRVTLRCSPRSGDLSVYWYQQSLDQGLQFLIQYYNGEERAKGNILERFSAQQFPDLHSELNLSSLELGDSALYFCASSAPGQGADTQYFGPGTRLTVL.

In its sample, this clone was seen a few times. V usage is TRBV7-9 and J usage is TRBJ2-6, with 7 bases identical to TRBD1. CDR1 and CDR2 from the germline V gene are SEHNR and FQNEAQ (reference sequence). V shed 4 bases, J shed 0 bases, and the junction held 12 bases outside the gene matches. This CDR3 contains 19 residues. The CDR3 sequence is CASSSPSRQGTSGANVLTF. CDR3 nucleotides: TGTGCCAGCAGCTCTCCCTCAAGACAGGGAACCTCTGGGGCCAACGTCCTGACTTTC.

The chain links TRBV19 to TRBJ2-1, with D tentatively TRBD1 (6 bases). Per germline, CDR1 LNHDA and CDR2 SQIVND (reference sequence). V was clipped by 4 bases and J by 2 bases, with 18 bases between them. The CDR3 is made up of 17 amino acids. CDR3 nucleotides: TGTGCCAGTAGTACCTTCCAGGGGAGCCCCACCTACAATGAGCAGTTCTTC. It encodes CASSTFQGSPTYNEQFF.

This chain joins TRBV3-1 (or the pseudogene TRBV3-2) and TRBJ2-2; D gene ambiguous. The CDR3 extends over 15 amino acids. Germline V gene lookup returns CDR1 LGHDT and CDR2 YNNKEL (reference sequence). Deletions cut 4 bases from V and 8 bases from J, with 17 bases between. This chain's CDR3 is CASSPRISPVGELFF. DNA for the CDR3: TGTGCCAGCAGCCCAAGAATCTCCCCGGTGGGGGAGCTGTTTTTT.

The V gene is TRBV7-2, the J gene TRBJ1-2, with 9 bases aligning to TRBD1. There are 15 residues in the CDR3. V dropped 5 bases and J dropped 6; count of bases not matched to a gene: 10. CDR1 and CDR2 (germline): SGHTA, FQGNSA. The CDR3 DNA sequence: TGTGCCAGCAGCGTCGGACAGGGGTCGGAAGATGGCTACACCTTC. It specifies CASSVGQGSEDGYTF.

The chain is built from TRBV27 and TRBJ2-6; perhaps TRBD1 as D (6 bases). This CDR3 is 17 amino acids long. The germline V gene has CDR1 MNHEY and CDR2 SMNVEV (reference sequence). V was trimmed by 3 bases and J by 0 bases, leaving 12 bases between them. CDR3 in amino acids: CASSFGQFISGANVLTF. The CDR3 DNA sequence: TGTGCCAGCAGTTTCGGACAGTTCATCTCTGGGGCCAACGTCCTGACTTTC. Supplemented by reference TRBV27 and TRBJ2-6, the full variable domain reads EAQVTQNPRYLITVTGKKLTVTCSQNMNHEYMSWYRQDPGLGLRQIYYSMNVEVTDKGDVPEGYKVSRKEKRNFPLILESPSPNQTSLYFCASSFGQFISGANVLTFGAGSRLTVL.

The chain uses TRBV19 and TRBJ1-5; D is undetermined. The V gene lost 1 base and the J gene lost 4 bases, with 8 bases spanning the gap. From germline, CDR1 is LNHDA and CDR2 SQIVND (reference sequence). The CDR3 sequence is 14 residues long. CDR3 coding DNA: TGTGCCAGTAGTATAGGGCAGAAAAATCAGCCCCAGCATTTT. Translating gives CASSIGQKNQPQHF.

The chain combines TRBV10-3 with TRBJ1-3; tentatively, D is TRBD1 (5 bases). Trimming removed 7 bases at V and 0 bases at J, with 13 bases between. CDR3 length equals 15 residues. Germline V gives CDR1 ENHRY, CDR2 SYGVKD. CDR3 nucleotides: TGTGCCATCACGGGGGGAGTGGGCTCTGGAAACACCATATATTTT. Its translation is CAITGGVGSGNTIYF.

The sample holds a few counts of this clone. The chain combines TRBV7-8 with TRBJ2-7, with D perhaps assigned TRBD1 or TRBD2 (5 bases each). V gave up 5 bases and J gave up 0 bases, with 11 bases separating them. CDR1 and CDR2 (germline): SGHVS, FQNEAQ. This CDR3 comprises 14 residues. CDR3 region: CASSPAGSSYEQYF. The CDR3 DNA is TGTGCCAGCAGCCCCGCAGGGAGCTCCTACGAGCAGTACTTC.

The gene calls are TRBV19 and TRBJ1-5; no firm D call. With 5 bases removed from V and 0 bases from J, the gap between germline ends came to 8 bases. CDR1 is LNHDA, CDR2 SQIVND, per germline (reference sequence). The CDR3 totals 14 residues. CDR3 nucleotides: TGTGCCAGTAGTCCAAATCATAGCAATCAGCCCCAGCATTTT. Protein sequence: CASSPNHSNQPQHF.

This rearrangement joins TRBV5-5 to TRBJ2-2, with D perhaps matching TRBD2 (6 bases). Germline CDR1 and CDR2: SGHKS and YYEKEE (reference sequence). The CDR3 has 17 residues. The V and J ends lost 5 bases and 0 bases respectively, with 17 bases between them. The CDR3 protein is CASSYAVAEPNTGELFF. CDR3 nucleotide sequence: TGTGCCAGCAGTTACGCCGTAGCGGAGCCGAACACCGGGGAGCTGTTTTTT.

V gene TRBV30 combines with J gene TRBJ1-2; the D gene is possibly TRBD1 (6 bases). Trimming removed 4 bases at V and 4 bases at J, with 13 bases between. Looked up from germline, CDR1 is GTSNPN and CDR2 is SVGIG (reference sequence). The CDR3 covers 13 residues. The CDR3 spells CAWKWGQGYGYTF. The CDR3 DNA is TGTGCCTGGAAGTGGGGGCAAGGCTATGGCTACACCTTC.

The CDR3 bases are TGTGCCTGGAGTCGTGGGATTTCCTACGAGCAGTACTTC. Translating gives CAWSRGISYEQYF. V and J are TRBV30 and TRBJ2-7; D not certain. The V end lost 2 bases, the J end lost 1 base, and 9 bases lay between the germline ends. Germline V gives CDR1 GTSNPN, CDR2 SVGIG (reference sequence). The CDR3 covers 13 residues.

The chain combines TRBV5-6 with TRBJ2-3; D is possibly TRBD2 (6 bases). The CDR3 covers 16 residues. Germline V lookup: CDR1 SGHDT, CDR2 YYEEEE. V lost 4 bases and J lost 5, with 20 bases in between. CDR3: CASSAYPRRAGDTQYF. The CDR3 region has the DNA TGTGCCAGCAGCGCCTACCCCCGGAGGGCCGGAGATACGCAGTATTTT.

CDR3 nucleotide sequence: TGTGCCAGCAGTTACTCCCGCCCGGGGGCAGCGGGAGGGCCTTTCCTGGGGGAGCAGTTCTTC. This gives the protein CASSYSRPGAAGGPFLGEQFF. The rearrangement links TRBV6-2 or TRBV6-3 to TRBJ2-1, with 10 nucleotides matching TRBD2. The CDR3 sequence is 21 residues long. The germline gives CDR1 MNHEY, CDR2 SVGEGT. V shed 0 bases, J shed 10 bases, and the junction held 24 bases outside the gene matches.

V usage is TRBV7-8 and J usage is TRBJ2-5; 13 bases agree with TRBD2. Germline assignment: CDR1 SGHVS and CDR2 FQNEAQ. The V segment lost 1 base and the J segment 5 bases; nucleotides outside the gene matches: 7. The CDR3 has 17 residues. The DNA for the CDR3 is TGTGCCAGCAGCTTAGAGTCACTAGCGGGAGGGCGGGAGACCCAGTACTTC. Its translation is CASSLESLAGGRETQYF.

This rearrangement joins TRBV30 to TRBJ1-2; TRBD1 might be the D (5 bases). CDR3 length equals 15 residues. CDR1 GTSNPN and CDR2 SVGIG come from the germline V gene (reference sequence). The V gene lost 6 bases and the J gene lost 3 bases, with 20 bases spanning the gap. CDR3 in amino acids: CACKGADSPHYGYTF. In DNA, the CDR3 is TGTGCCTGCAAGGGCGCCGACAGCCCCCACTATGGCTACACCTTC.

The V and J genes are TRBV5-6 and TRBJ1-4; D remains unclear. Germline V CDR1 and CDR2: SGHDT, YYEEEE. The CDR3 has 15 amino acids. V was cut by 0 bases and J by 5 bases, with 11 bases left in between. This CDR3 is CASSLGPTYNEKLFF. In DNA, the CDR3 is TGTGCCAGCAGCTTGGGGCCGACCTACAATGAAAAACTGTTTTTT.

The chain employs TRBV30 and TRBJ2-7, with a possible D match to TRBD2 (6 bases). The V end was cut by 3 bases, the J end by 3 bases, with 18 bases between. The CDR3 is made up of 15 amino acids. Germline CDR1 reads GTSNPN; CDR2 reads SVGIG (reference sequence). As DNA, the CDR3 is TGTGCCTGGAGGGGGGGATATAGTGGGATCTACGAGCAGTACTTC. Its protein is CAWRGGYSGIYEQYF.